Shown below are 15 T cell receptor beta chains from a single sample sequenced in a study of blood T cell repertoires in COVID-19. Produced via immunoSEQ multiplex PCR; TCRdb's table is partial and in-frame only. The data show some 300,000 clones, with approximately 88% seen just once and approximately 7% held by the top ten. Specimen: peripheral blood. These receptors originate from a woman younger than 45 who had recovered from COVID-19.

The CDR3 coding sequence is TGTGCCAGCAGTCCAAACAGGGACGCGAGCAATCAGCCCCAGCATTTT. As protein: CASSPNRDASNQPQHF. This chain links TRBV28 with TRBJ1-5; D might be TRBD1 (6 bases). Germline CDR1 MDHEN, CDR2 SYDVKM. This CDR3 has 16 residues. V was clipped by 5 bases and J by 1 base, with 15 bases between them.

The chain joins TRBV11-3 to TRBJ2-7; TRBD2 might be the D (5 bases). V lost 0 bases and J lost 5, with 14 bases in between. The CDR3 spans 15 residues. Per the germline V gene, CDR1 is SGHNT and CDR2 is YENEEA. CDR3 DNA: TGTGCCAGCAGCTTAGATCGGGGTTCGGATCACGAGCAGTACTTC. It yields the protein CASSLDRGSDHEQYF.

The chain carries TRBV10-3 and TRBJ2-7; 10 bases match TRBD1. The CDR3 has 14 amino acids. Trimming removed 5 bases from V and 2 bases from J; junction bases left unmatched: 3. CDR1 and CDR2 from the germline V gene are ENHRY and SYGVKD. CDR3 in DNA: TGTGCCATCAGTCGAGGGACAGGGGCCTACGAGCAGTACTTC. Its translation is CAISRGTGAYEQYF.

This sequence joins TRBV6-5 and TRBJ1-4, with D perhaps matching TRBD1 (6 bases). Per the germline V gene, CDR1 is MNHEY and CDR2 is SVGAGI. The length of the CDR3 is 14 residues. V lost 6 bases, J lost 4 bases, and 12 bases lay in between. DNA for the CDR3: TGTGCCAGCAGCCCCGGGACAATTAATGAAAAACTGTTTTTT. It translates to CASSPGTINEKLFF.

The gene calls are TRBV3-1 (or the pseudogene TRBV3-2) and TRBJ2-1; D gene unclear. The CDR3 totals 13 residues. The V and J ends lost 5 bases and 10 bases respectively, with 15 bases between them. Germline CDR1 LGHDT, CDR2 YNNKEL (reference sequence). The CDR3 here is CASSISLPAEQFF. In DNA form, the CDR3 reads TGTGCCAGCAGCATTTCGTTGCCCGCGGAGCAGTTCTTC.

This clone was counted a few times. The rearrangement joins TRBV4-3 to TRBJ2-2, with 9 bases identical to TRBD2. The CDR3 has 16 residues. J gave up 2 bases and V 3 bases, and 4 bases lay outside the gene matches. Germline CDR1 is LGHNA and CDR2 is YSLEER. The CDR3 is CASSQSGGTNTGELFF. CDR3 bases: TGCGCCAGCAGCCAGAGCGGGGGGACTAACACCGGGGAGCTGTTTTTT.

The chain couples TRBV12-3 or TRBV12-4 to TRBJ2-7, with unresolved D. The CDR3 is made up of 13 amino acids. Trimming took off 7 bases at V and 2 bases at J, with 12 bases between the two ends. The CDR3 DNA follows: TGTGCCAGCAAGCCTACGATTACCTACGAGCAGTACTTC. Its translation is CASKPTITYEQYF.

This chain connects TRBV4-1 to TRBJ1-4; 8 positions agree with TRBD1. This CDR3 contains 15 residues. V was pared by 6 bases and J by 7 bases, with 10 bases of the junction left unmatched. Germline V gives CDR1 MGHRA, CDR2 YSYEKL. In nucleotides, the CDR3 is TGCGCCAGCAGGCGAACCGGGACAGGAACTGAAAAACTGTTTTTT. Protein: CASRRTGTGTEKLFF.

The DNA for the CDR3 is TGTGCCAGCAGCCTTTCCCCCGGTTTCTCTGGAAACACCATATATTTT. This codes for CASSLSPGFSGNTIYF. The chain recombines TRBV7-2 with TRBJ1-3; D gene ambiguous. Germline-derived CDR1 and CDR2 are SGHTA and FQGNSA. The CDR3 has 16 amino acids. V gave up 5 bases and J gave up 0 bases, with 14 bases separating them. The complete variable domain, with remaining parts taken from reference TRBV7-2 and TRBJ1-3, reads GAGVSQSPSNKVTEKGKDVELRCDPISGHTALYWYRQSLGQGLEFLIYFQGNSAPDKSGLPSDRFSAERTGGSVSTLTIQRTQQEDSAVYLCASSLSPGFSGNTIYFGEGSWLTVV.

The chain carries TRBV25-1 and TRBJ1-5, with D possibly being TRBD1 (6 bases). Germline CDR1 reads MGHDK; CDR2 reads SYGVNS. V dropped 3 bases and J dropped 4 bases, with 7 bases sitting between them. This CDR3 spans 13 amino acids. Here the CDR3 DNA reads TGTGCCAGCAGTGACAGGGGTAATCAGCCCCAGCATTTT. Amino acids: CASSDRGNQPQHF.

The chain is built from TRBV5-4 and TRBJ2-5, with a possible D match to TRBD2 (6 bases). Trimming took off 4 bases at V and 8 bases at J, with 15 bases between the two ends. The germline CDR1 and CDR2 sequences are SGHNT and YYREEE (reference sequence). The CDR3 has 13 amino acids. The CDR3 DNA reads TGTGCCAGCAGCCCCGGGACTGAGAACACCCAGTACTTC. It codes for CASSPGTENTQYF. The whole variable domain, filled in from reference TRBV5-4 and TRBJ2-5, reads ETGVTQSPTHLIKTRGQQVTLRCSSQSGHNTVSWYQQALGQGPQFIFQYYREEENGRGNFPPRFSGLQFPNYSSELNVNALELDDSALYLCASSPGTENTQYFGPGTRLLVL.

For the CDR3, the DNA is TGTGCCACGACAGGGGGGTTGAGAGGCTACACCTTC. This sequence encodes CATTGGLRGYTF. The V call is TRBV12-3 or TRBV12-4, the J call TRBJ1-2; 9 bases fit TRBD1. V trimming: 10 bases; J trimming: 8 bases; junction bases outside the gene matches: 8. This CDR3 is built from 12 residues.

V is TRBV10-3 and J is TRBJ1-6; the match to TRBD1 covers 8 bases. This CDR3 region has 15 residues. Germline assignment: CDR1 ENHRY and CDR2 SYGVKD. V shed 5 bases and J 8 bases; nucleotides not matched to a gene: 8. The CDR3 nucleotides read TGTGCCATCAGTTTAAAGGACAGGGAGGATTCACCCCTCCACTTT. It encodes CAISLKDREDSPLHF.

The V and J genes are TRBV30 and TRBJ2-5, with 9 bases aligning to TRBD2. The trim removed 0 bases at V and 4 bases at J, leaving 6 bases unmatched. CDR3 length: 15 residues. The germline gives CDR1 GTSNPN, CDR2 SVGIG (reference sequence). CDR3 sequence (DNA): TGTGCCTGGAGTGTAGATCTAGCGGGGCCAGAGACCCAGTACTTC. This gives the protein CAWSVDLAGPETQYF.

The V and J genes are TRBV28 and TRBJ2-7; the match to TRBD1 covers 10 bases. CDR1 is MDHEN, CDR2 SYDVKM, per germline. V trimming: 6 bases; J trimming: 3 bases; junction bases outside the gene matches: 5. This CDR3 has 14 amino acids. CDR3 protein: CASSRGQGFYEQYF. The CDR3 nucleotides are TGTGCCAGCAGCCGGGGACAGGGGTTCTACGAGCAGTACTTC.